The 7 T cell receptor beta chains given below trace back to one sample, sequenced in a study of T cells in tuberculosis. TCRdb's copy holds only in-frame clones and misses some; the assay was immunoSEQ multiplex PCR. The sample holds some 30,000 clones; 80% to 95% are singletons and the top ten take 7% to 8%. Sequences were obtained from PBMCs. These receptors were collected from a donor aged 10-30 years with latent tuberculosis or without tuberculosis infection. Some clones in this sample may be carry-over from other donors' samples.

The J gene is TRBJ1-4, the V gene TRBV7-9; weak D call: TRBD1 (6 bases). Germline CDR1 SEHNR, CDR2 FQNEAQ (reference sequence). This CDR3 is 14 amino acids long. Trimming took off 2 bases at V and 8 bases at J, with 12 bases between the two ends. The CDR3 DNA is TGTGCCAGCAGCTTACGCCAGGGGAACGAAAAACTGTTTTTT. Its translation is CASSLRQGNEKLFF.

The chain joins TRBV7-6 to TRBJ1-3; no reliable D call. Per germline, CDR1 SGHVS and CDR2 FNYEAQ. CDR3 length equals 15 residues. With 2 bases removed from V and 4 bases from J, the gap between germline ends came to 12 bases. Here the CDR3 reads CASSLIENPGNTIYF. For the CDR3, the DNA is TGTGCCAGCAGCTTAATAGAAAATCCGGGAAACACCATATATTTT.

This clone appeared once. This chain joins TRBV4-1 and TRBJ2-1, with TRBD2 identical over 8 bases. The CDR3 is 16 residues long. Germline trimming cut 2 bases from V and 2 bases from J; bases unmatched to any gene: 5. CDR1 and CDR2 from the germline V gene are MGHRA and YSYEKL. CDR3 in DNA: TGCGCCAGCAGCCAACTACGGGAGGGAACCTACAATGAGCAGTTCTTC. The encoded protein is CASSQLREGTYNEQFF.

The chain recombines TRBV6-5 with TRBJ1-2, with D possibly TRBD1 on 5 matching bases. The germline V gene encodes CDR1 MNHEY and CDR2 SVGAGI. V was clipped by 0 bases and J by 4 bases, with 12 bases between them. The length of the CDR3 is 15 residues. Written as DNA, the CDR3 is TGTGCCAGCAGTTACTCGACTAGGGGTGGCTATGGCTACACCTTC. This encodes CASSYSTRGGYGYTF.

The chain is built from TRBV13 and TRBJ1-2; D is unclear. Germline CDR1 is PRHDT and CDR2 is FYEKMQ (reference sequence). The CDR3 totals 15 residues. V lost 4 bases, J lost 4 bases, and 16 bases lay in between. CDR3 protein: CASSSPLGGSYGYTF. The CDR3 coding sequence is TGTGCCAGCAGCTCACCTTTGGGAGGAAGCTATGGCTACACCTTC.

The chain has TRBV9 and TRBJ1-2; TRBD1 might be the D (5 bases). The CDR3 runs 16 residues. Trimming stripped 4 bases from V and 1 base from J, with 17 bases between. CDR1 and CDR2 (germline): SGDLS, YYNGEE. The CDR3 region has the DNA TGTGCCAGCAGCTCCCGGGGGAGTGGGGTTAACTATGGCTACACCTTC. Translating it yields CASSSRGSGVNYGYTF.

This clone has a single count. J is TRBJ1-2 and V is TRBV4-1; D is perhaps TRBD1 (6 bases). Trimming cost V 4 bases and J 0 bases, with 15 bases left between them. Germline V lookup: CDR1 MGHRA, CDR2 YSYEKL. The CDR3 is made up of 16 amino acids. The CDR3 DNA reads TGCGCCAGCAGCCCGACAGGACCACTTTCTAACTATGGCTACACCTTC. Amino acids: CASSPTGPLSNYGYTF.